This T cell receptor (beta chain) was sequenced during a study of T cells in Graves' hyperthyroidism and ophthalmopathy. The wider study: Peripheral blood was taken when the disease was first diagnosed, before any treatment began.

This clonotype was found many times. Its target is not known. Germline loops: CDR1 SEHNR, CDR2 FQNEAQ (reference sequence). This CDR3 has 15 residues. The junction had 10 bases not matched to a gene; V was cut back by 4 bases and J by 5 bases. What was amplified from RNA transcripts were TCR beta CDR3 regions. The HTBI primer set drove a first-round RT-PCR of the TCR CDR3. TCRdb analysed the multiplex PCR reads with MiXCR anew, one entry per CDR3 protein. The table records around 210,000 distinct CDR3 sequences, about a sixth of them present only once. Study-level results: Expanded thyroid clonotypes (above 0.001) were mostly also found in blood.

The hyperthyroidism was newly diagnosed and had lasted under 2 months; the patients were aged 18 to 65. The PBMCs were sourced from fresh peripheral blood (about 9.7 ml). The receptor comes from a woman aged 50 to 60 with Graves' hyperthyroidism. V and J are TRBV7-9 and TRBJ2-7; 8 bases are shared with TRBD1. Source material: blood. The CDR3 loop is CASSSYRGSLHEQYF. In nucleotides, the CDR3 is TGTGCCAGCAGCTCATACAGGGGGTCCCTCCACGAGCAGTACTTC.